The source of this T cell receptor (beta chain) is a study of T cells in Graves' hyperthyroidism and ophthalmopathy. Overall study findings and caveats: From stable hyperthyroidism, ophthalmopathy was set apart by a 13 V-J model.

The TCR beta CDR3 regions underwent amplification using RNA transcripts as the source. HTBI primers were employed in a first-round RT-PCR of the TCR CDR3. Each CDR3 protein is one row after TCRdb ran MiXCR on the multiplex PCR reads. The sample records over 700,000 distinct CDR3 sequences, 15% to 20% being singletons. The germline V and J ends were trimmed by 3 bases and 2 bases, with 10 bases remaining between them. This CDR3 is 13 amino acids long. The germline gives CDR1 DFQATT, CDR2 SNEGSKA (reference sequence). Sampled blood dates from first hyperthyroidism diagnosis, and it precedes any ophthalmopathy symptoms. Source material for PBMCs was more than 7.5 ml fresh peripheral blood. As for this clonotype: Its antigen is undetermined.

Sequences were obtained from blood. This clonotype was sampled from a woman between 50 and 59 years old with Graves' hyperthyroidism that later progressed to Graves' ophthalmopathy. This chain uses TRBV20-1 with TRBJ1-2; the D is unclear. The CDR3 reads CSASLTGNYGYTF. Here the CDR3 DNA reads TGCAGTGCTAGCCTAACTGGCAACTATGGCTACACCTTC.